The rows below give T cell receptor beta chains drawn from one sample of a study of cytomegalovirus exposure and HLA in healthy donors. Here immunoSEQ multiplex PCR was the method, and the copy in TCRdb shows in-frame clones only, minus some. The sample yields tens of thousands of clones, about 85% seen once. Sequences were obtained from PBMCs. These receptor sequences come from a man in his fifties or sixties in good health and CMV-seronegative. Both conserved end residues are part of each CDR3. The order of the fields is clone size, D gene, J gene, V gene, CDR3 DNA, CDR3 protein. A D gene is named only where the DNA matches it firmly. The size field is filled for only some rows; it gives once, few, many or a size class.

size: NA
D: NA
J: TRBJ1-1
V: TRBV6-5
DNA: TGTGCCAGCAGTTGGGCAGTGAACACTGAAGCTTTCTTT
CDR3: CASSWAVNTEAFF

size: once
D: NA
J: TRBJ1-2
V: TRBV6-5
DNA: TGTGCCAGCATGCGAGGATTTCCTCAGGGCTATGGCTACACCTTC
CDR3: CASMRGFPQGYGYTF

size: NA
D: NA
J: TRBJ2-7
V: TRBV28
DNA: TGTGCCAGCAGTTGGACTGGCGGGTACGAGCAGTACTTC
CDR3: CASSWTGGYEQYF

size: NA
D: NA
J: TRBJ2-1
V: TRBV4-2
DNA: TGTGCCAGCAGCCAAGAAGGCGCGGAGATCGCCTACAATGAGCAGTTCTTC
CDR3: CASSQEGAEIAYNEQFF

size: NA
D: NA
J: TRBJ1-5
V: TRBV6-1
DNA: TGTGCCAGCAGCACCCAGGCGTATAGCAATCAGCCCCAGCATTTT
CDR3: CASSTQAYSNQPQHF

size: NA
D: NA
J: TRBJ2-7
V: TRBV7-7
DNA: TGTGCTAGCAGCTTAGGGCCCGCCAACGAGCAGTACTTC
CDR3: CASSLGPANEQYF

size: NA
D: NA
J: TRBJ2-1
V: TRBV11-3
DNA: TGTGCCAGCAGCTCAAGAGTGGGGAGGGAGCAGTTCTTC
CDR3: CASSSRVGREQFF

size: NA
D: NA
J: TRBJ2-5
V: TRBV28
DNA: TGTGCCAGCAGTTTGGACGCCACGGGGGAGACCCAGTACTTC
CDR3: CASSLDATGETQYF

size: NA
D: TRBD2
J: TRBJ2-2
V: TRBV7-3
DNA: TGTGCCAGCAGCCTTAGCGGGAGCGGGGGCGGGGAGCTGTTTTTT
CDR3: CASSLSGSGGGELFF

size: once
D: NA
J: TRBJ1-1
V: TRBV5-6
DNA: TGTGCCAGCAGCTTATCGATTACAGGTTCTTTAGGAACTGAAGCTTTCTTT
CDR3: CASSLSITGSLGTEAFF

size: few
D: NA
J: TRBJ2-1
V: TRBV5-1
DNA: TGCGCCAGCAGCCCGAGTTCTGAGGATGGCGAGCAGTTCTTC
CDR3: CASSPSSEDGEQFF

size: NA
D: NA
J: TRBJ2-1
V: TRBV19
DNA: TGTGCCAGTAGTGCCAGACTAGTAAGCTCCTACAATGAGCAGTTCTTC
CDR3: CASSARLVSSYNEQFF

size: NA
D: TRBD2
J: TRBJ2-5
V: TRBV11-2
DNA: TGTGCCAGCAGCTTACTTGGGCAAGGGGAGGGGACCCAGTACTTC
CDR3: CASSLLGQGEGTQYF

size: NA
D: TRBD1
J: TRBJ2-7
V: TRBV9
DNA: TGTGCCAGCAGCGGGTTCGACAGGGGGCGGTTGACCGAGCAGTACTTC
CDR3: CASSGFDRGRLTEQYF

size: few
D: NA
J: TRBJ2-3
V: TRBV4-3
DNA: TGCGCCAGCAGCCAAGCACTAGGTCCAGATACGCAGTATTTT
CDR3: CASSQALGPDTQYF

size: NA
D: NA
J: TRBJ2-1
V: TRBV30
DNA: TGTGCCTGGAATCGCGGGGGCCCTTACAATGAGCAGTTCTTC
CDR3: CAWNRGGPYNEQFF

size: NA
D: TRBD1
J: TRBJ2-7
V: TRBV19
DNA: TGTGCCAGTAGCCTCGGACAGGGGGGAGAGCAGTACTTC
CDR3: CASSLGQGGEQYF

size: NA
D: TRBD1
J: TRBJ1-6
V: TRBV2
DNA: TGTGCCAGCAAACCGACAGGGATCAATTCACCCCTCCACTTT
CDR3: CASKPTGINSPLHF

size: NA
D: NA
J: TRBJ1-2
V: TRBV5-5
DNA: TGTGCCAGCAGCTTGGAATGGCAGGGGAGCGGCTACACCTTC
CDR3: CASSLEWQGSGYTF

size: once
D: NA
J: TRBJ1-5
V: TRBV7-3
DNA: TGTGCCAGCAGCTTAGCACCCGGGGGAGCCCAGCATTTT
CDR3: CASSLAPGGAQHF

size: NA
D: TRBD1
J: TRBJ2-1
V: TRBV6-1
DNA: TGTGCCAGCAGCCGGACAGGGCCCAAAGATGAGCAGTTCTTC
CDR3: CASSRTGPKDEQFF

size: few
D: NA
J: TRBJ2-7
V: TRBV6-1
DNA: TGTGCCAGCGTCGCAGGCAGGGGATATTCCTACGAGCAGTACTTC
CDR3: CASVAGRGYSYEQYF

size: NA
D: NA
J: TRBJ2-1
V: TRBV20-1
DNA: TGCAGTGCTAGGAGCGGCAATGAGCAGTTCTTC
CDR3: CSARSGNEQFF

size: NA
D: NA
J: TRBJ1-4
V: TRBV18
DNA: TGTGCCAGCTCAGCGAACGCTGGGGCAAATGAAAAACTGTTTTTT
CDR3: CASSANAGANEKLFF

size: NA
D: TRBD2
J: TRBJ2-3
V: TRBV7-3
DNA: TGTGCCAGCAGCCTAGACCTGGGCGGGGGTCGCACAGATACGCAGTATTTT
CDR3: CASSLDLGGGRTDTQYF

size: NA
D: NA
J: TRBJ2-2
V: TRBV6-5
DNA: TGTGCCAGCAGACCGAGAACGAACACCGGGGAGCTGTTTTTT
CDR3: CASRPRTNTGELFF

size: NA
D: TRBD2
J: TRBJ2-7
V: TRBV19
DNA: TGTGCCAGTAGTGGGTTCGGGAGCGGGAGTGAGCAGTACTTC
CDR3: CASSGFGSGSEQYF

size: NA
D: TRBD2
J: TRBJ2-1
V: TRBV7-2
DNA: TGTGCCAGCAGCTTAGAGGGTAGCGGGAGCTTCAATGAGCAGTTCTTC
CDR3: CASSLEGSGSFNEQFF

size: NA
D: NA
J: TRBJ2-1
V: TRBV27
DNA: TGTGCCAGCAGTTTCGTCGGGTACAATGAGCAGTTCTTC
CDR3: CASSFVGYNEQFF

size: NA
D: NA
J: TRBJ2-7
V: TRBV7-9
DNA: TGTGCCAGCAGCTTAGGCAGGGACTACGAGCAGTACTTC
CDR3: CASSLGRDYEQYF

size: NA
D: TRBD2
J: TRBJ2-1
V: TRBV7-2
DNA: TGTGCCAGCACCCAGGGACTACAGCAGGGTGAGCAGTTCTTC
CDR3: CASTQGLQQGEQFF

size: NA
D: NA
J: TRBJ1-6
V: TRBV6-5
DNA: TGTGCCAGCAGTTTGGACAGCGGGACGAATTCACCCCTCCACTTT
CDR3: CASSLDSGTNSPLHF

size: NA
D: TRBD2
J: TRBJ2-7
V: TRBV7-9
DNA: TGTTCCAGCGGGGGGGGAGAATTGTCCTACGAGCAGTACTTC
CDR3: CSSGGGELSYEQYF

size: NA
D: NA
J: TRBJ1-1
V: TRBV13
DNA: TGTGCCAGCAGCCCACCCCGTTGGGGAGGGACTGAAGCTTTCTTT
CDR3: CASSPPRWGGTEAFF

size: few
D: TRBD1
J: TRBJ1-3
V: TRBV4-1
DNA: TGCGCCAGCAGCCAAGAACAGGGGGCGTCGGGAAACACCATATATTTT
CDR3: CASSQEQGASGNTIYF

size: NA
D: NA
J: TRBJ2-7
V: TRBV23-1
DNA: TGCGCCAGCAGTCATTCCGGACAAGGGCCTGGCTGTTCTACGAACGACTCGGACTTC
CDR3: CASSHSGQGPGCSTNDSDF

size: NA
D: TRBD2
J: TRBJ2-1
V: TRBV9
DNA: TGTGCCAGCAGCGCGACTAGCGGGGGGTTTGGTGAGCAGTTCTTC
CDR3: CASSATSGGFGEQFF

size: NA
D: NA
J: TRBJ2-3
V: TRBV7-2
DNA: TGTGCCAGCAGCTTATTAAGCGGTCTGGGGTCAGATACGCAGTATTTT
CDR3: CASSLLSGLGSDTQYF

size: NA
D: NA
J: TRBJ2-7
V: TRBV7-2
DNA: TGTGCCAGCAGCTCTCGGCGGGATTCCTACGAGCAGTACTTC
CDR3: CASSSRRDSYEQYF

size: NA
D: NA
J: TRBJ1-2
V: TRBV28
DNA: TGTGCCAGCCGGCAGGGTTCGTGGTATGGCTACACCTTC
CDR3: CASRQGSWYGYTF

size: NA
D: TRBD1
J: TRBJ1-2
V: TRBV2
DNA: TGTGCCAGCACCCAGGGACAGGGGCTTCTAGGTGGTACCTTC
CDR3: CASTQGQGLLGGTF

size: NA
D: NA
J: TRBJ2-7
V: TRBV4-2
DNA: TGTGCCAGCAGCCAAGAAAGCGGGTCCTACGAGCAGTACTTC
CDR3: CASSQESGSYEQYF